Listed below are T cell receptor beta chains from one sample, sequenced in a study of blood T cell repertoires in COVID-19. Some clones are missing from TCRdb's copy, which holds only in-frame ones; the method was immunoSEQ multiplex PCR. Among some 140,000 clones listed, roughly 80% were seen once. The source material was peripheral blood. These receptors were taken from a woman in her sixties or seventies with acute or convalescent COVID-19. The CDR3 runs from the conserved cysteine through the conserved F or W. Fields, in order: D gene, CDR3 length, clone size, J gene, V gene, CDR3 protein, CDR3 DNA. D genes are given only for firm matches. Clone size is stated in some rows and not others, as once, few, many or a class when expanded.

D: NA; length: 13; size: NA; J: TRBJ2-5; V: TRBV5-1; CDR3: CASSSGATETQYF; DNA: TGCGCCAGCAGCTCAGGGGCTACGGAGACCCAGTACTTC
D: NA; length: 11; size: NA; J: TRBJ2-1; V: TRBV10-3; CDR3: CAISPGNEQFF; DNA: TGTGCCATCAGCCCGGGGAATGAGCAGTTCTTC
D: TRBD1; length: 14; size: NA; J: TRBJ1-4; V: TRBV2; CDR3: CASILDRGSEKLFF; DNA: TGTGCCAGCATTCTGGACAGGGGGAGTGAAAAACTGTTTTTT
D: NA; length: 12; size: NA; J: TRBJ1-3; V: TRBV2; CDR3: CASSASGNTIYF; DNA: TGTGCCAGCAGTGCGTCTGGAAACACCATATATTTT
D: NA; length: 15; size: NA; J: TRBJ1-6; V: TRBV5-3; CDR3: CARSTRQRINSPLHF; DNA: TGTGCCAGAAGCACCCGACAGAGAATAAATTCACCCCTCCACTTT
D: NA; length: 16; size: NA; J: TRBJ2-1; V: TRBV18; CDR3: CASSPPVGGSYNEQFF; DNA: TGTGCCAGCTCACCACCGGTGGGGGGCTCCTACAATGAGCAGTTCTTC
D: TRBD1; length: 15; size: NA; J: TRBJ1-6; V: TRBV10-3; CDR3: CAISPTGTVNSPLHF; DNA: TGTGCCATCAGTCCCACTGGGACAGTAAATTCACCCCTCCACTTT
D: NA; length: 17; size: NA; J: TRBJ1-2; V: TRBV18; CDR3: CASSPPSQGRANYGYTF; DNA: TGTGCCAGCTCACCACCCTCACAGGGAAGGGCCAACTATGGCTACACCTTC
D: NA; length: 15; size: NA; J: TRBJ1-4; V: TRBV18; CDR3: CASSPAGIKGEKLFF; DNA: TGTGCCAGCTCACCAGCAGGGATAAAGGGTGAAAAACTGTTTTTT
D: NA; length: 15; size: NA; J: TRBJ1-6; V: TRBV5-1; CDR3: CASSLAGRGYSPLHF; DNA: TGCGCCAGCAGCTTGGCCGGACGGGGGTATTCACCCCTCCACTTT
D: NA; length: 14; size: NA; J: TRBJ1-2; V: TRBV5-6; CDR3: CASSLDTRNYGYTF; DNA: TGTGCCAGCAGCTTGGATACGCGAAACTATGGCTACACCTTC
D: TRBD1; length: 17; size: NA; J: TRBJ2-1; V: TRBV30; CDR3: CAWNDVWDRGNLNEQFF; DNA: TGTGCCTGGAACGACGTCTGGGACAGGGGGAACCTCAATGAGCAGTTCTTC
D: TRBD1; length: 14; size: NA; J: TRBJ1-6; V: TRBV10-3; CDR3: CAIRGGQGNSPLHF; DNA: TGTGCCATCAGGGGAGGACAGGGAAATTCACCCCTCCACTTT
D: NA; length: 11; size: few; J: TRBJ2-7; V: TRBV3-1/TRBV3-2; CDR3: CASSQLYEQYF; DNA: TGTGCCAGCAGCCAACTCTACGAGCAGTACTTC
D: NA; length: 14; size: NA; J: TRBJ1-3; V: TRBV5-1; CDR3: CASSPGHGGNTIYF; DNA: TGCGCCAGCAGCCCGGGACATGGAGGAAACACCATATATTTT
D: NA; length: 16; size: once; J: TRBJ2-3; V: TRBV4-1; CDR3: CASSQGAGLNTDTQYF; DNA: TGCGCCAGCAGCCAAGGGGCGGGACTCAACACAGATACGCAGTATTTT
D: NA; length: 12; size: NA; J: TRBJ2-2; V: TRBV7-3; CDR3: CASSLEAGELFF; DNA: TGTGCCAGCAGTCTTGAGGCCGGGGAGCTGTTTTTT
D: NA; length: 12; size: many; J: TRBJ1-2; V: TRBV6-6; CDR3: CASSPGRGWSAF; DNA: TGTGCCAGCAGCCCAGGGAGGGGTTGGAGTGCCTTC
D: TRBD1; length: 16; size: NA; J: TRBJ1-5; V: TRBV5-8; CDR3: CASSEGTAPSNQPQHF; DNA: TGTGCCAGCAGCGAAGGGACAGCCCCGAGCAATCAGCCCCAGCATTTT
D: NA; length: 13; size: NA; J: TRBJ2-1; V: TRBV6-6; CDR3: CASSPGGVGEQFF; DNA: TGTGCCAGCAGCCCGGGGGGCGTCGGTGAGCAGTTCTTC
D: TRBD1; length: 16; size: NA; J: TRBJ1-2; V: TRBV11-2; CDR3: CASSIDRATPNYGYTF; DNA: TGTGCCAGCAGCATCGACAGGGCTACTCCTAACTATGGCTACACCTTC
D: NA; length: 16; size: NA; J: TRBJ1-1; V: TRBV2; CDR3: CASSEEGGARDTEAFF; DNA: TGTGCCAGCAGTGAAGAAGGGGGGGCTAGGGACACTGAAGCTTTCTTT
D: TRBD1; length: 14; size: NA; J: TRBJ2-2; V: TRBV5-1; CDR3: CASIDRANTGELFF; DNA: TGCGCCAGCATCGACAGGGCGAACACCGGGGAGCTGTTTTTT
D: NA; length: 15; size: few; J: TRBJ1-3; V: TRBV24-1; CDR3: CATSDPTPSGNTIYF; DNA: TGTGCCACCAGTGATCCGACACCCTCTGGAAACACCATATATTTT
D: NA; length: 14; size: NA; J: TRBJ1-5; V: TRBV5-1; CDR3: CASSRGGMGQPQHF; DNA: TGCGCCAGCAGCCGGGGGGGTATGGGTCAGCCCCAGCATTTT
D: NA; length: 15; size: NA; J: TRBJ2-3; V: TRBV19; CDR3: CASSPARGLGDTQYF; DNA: TGTGCCAGTAGTCCAGCTCGGGGGTTGGGAGATACGCAGTATTTT
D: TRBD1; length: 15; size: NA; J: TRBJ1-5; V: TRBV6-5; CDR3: CASTLRTGVNQPQHF; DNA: TGTGCCAGCACTCTTCGGACAGGGGTCAATCAGCCCCAGCATTTT
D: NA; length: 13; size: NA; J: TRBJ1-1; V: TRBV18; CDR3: CASSNGVNTEAFF; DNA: TGTGCCAGCTCAAACGGGGTGAACACTGAAGCTTTCTTT
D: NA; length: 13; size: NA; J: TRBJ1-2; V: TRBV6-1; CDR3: CASSEQQNYGYTF; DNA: TGTGCCAGCAGTGAACAACAGAACTATGGCTACACCTTC
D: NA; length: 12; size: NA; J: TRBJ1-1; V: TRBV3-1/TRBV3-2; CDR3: CASSQFQGSAFF; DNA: TGTGCCAGCAGCCAATTTCAGGGTTCGGCTTTCTTT
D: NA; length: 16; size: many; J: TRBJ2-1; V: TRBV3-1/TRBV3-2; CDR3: CASSQVTVGRYNEQFF; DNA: TGTGCCAGCAGCCAAGTAACTGTGGGGCGCTACAATGAGCAGTTCTTC
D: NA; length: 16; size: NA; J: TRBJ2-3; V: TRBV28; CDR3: CASSFTLGGGTDTQYF; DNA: TGTGCCAGCAGTTTTACTCTAGGGGGAGGGACAGATACGCAGTATTTT
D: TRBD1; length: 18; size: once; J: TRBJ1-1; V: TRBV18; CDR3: CASSLYGTGGSMNTEAFF; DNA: TGTGCCAGCTCACTTTACGGGACAGGGGGTTCTATGAACACTGAAGCTTTCTTT
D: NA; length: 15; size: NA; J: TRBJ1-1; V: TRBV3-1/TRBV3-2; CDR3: CASSPRQPMNTEAFF; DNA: TGTGCCAGCAGCCCTCGACAGCCCATGAACACTGAAGCTTTCTTT
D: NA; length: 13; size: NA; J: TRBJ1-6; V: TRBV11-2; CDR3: CASSLGTKVPLHF; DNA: TGTGCCAGCAGCTTGGGGACAAAAGTACCCCTCCACTTT
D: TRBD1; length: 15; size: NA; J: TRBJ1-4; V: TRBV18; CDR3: CASSPSGQGLEKLFF; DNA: TGTGCCAGCTCACCATCGGGACAGGGGCTTGAAAAACTGTTTTTT
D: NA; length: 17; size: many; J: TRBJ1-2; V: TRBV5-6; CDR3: CASSSRDGGRGDYGYTF; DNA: TGTGCCAGCAGCTCCCGGGACGGGGGGCGCGGCGACTATGGCTACACCTTC
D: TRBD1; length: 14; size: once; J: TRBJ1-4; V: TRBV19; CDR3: CASSIPTGVEKLFF; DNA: TGTGCCAGTAGTATCCCCACAGGGGTGGAAAAACTGTTTTTT
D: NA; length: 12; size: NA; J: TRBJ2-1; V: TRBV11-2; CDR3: CASSSNYNEQFF; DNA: TGTGCCAGCAGCTCCAACTACAATGAGCAGTTCTTC
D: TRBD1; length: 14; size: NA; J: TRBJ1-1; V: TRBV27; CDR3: CASRSGQTNTEAFF; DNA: TGTGCCAGCAGATCGGGACAGACAAACACTGAAGCTTTCTTT
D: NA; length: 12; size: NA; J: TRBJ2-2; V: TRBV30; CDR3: CAWRGTGGELFF; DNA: TGTGCCTGGAGGGGGACTGGCGGGGAGCTGTTTTTT
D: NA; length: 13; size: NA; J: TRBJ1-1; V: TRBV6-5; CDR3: CASSYNRYHEAFF; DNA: TGTGCCAGCAGTTACAATCGGTACCATGAAGCTTTCTTT
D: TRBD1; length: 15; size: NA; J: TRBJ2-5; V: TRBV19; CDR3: CASTWTGGFQETQYF; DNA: TGTGCCAGTACCTGGACAGGGGGCTTTCAAGAGACCCAGTACTTC
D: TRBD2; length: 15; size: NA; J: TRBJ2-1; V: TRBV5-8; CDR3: CASSITSGDYNEQFF; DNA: TGTGCCAGCAGCATTACTAGCGGGGACTACAATGAGCAGTTCTTC
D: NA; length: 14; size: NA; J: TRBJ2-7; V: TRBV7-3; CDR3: CASSPGGGGSEQYF; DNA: TGTGCCAGCAGCCCCGGGGGCGGGGGTTCCGAGCAGTACTTC
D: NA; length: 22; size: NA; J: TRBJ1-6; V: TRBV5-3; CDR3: CARRKWHEGSPLLRANNSPLHF; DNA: TGTGCCAGAAGAAAGTGGCATGAGGGCTCCCCCCTCCTTAGAGCAAATAATTCACCCCTCCACTTT
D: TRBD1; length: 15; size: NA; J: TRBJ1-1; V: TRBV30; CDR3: CAWSKTGTGRTEAFF; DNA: TGTGCCTGGAGTAAGACCGGGACAGGGCGGACTGAAGCTTTCTTT
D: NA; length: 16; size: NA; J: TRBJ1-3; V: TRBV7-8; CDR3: CASSPSGPDSGNTIYF; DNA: TGTGCCAGCAGCCCCTCAGGGCCAGACTCTGGAAACACCATATATTTT
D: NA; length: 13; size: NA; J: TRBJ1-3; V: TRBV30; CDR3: CAWTTGSRNTIYF; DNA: TGTGCCTGGACTACAGGGTCCCGAAACACCATATATTTT
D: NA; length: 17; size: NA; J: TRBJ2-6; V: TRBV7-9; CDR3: CASSPGTRSSGANVLTF; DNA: TGTGCCAGCAGTCCCGGGACACGCTCCTCTGGGGCCAACGTCCTGACTTTC
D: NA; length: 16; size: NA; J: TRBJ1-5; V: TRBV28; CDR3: CASSPSRTASNQPQHF; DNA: TGTGCCAGCAGCCCTTCGCGGACAGCTAGCAATCAGCCCCAGCATTTT